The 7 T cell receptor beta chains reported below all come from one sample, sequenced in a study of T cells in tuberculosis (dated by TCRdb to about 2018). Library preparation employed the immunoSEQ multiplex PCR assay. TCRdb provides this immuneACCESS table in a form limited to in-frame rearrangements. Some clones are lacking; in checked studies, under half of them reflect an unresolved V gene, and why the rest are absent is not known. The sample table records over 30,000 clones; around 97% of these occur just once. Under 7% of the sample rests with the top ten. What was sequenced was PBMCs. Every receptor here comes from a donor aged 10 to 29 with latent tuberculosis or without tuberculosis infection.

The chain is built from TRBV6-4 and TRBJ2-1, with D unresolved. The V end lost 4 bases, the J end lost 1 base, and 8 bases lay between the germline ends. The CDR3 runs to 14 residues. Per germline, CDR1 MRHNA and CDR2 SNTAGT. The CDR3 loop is CASSVDSSYNEQFF. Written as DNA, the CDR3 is TGTGCCAGCAGTGTTGACTCGTCCTACAATGAGCAGTTCTTC.

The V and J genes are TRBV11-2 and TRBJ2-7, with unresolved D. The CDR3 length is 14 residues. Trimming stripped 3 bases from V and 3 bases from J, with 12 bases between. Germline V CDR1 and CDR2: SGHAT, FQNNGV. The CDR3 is CASSFRLGSYEQYF. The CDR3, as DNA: TGTGCCAGCAGCTTTCGTCTAGGCAGCTACGAGCAGTACTTC. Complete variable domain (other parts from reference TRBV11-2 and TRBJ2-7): EAGVAQSPRYKIIEKRQSVAFWCNPISGHATLYWYQQILGQGPKLLIQFQNNGVVDDSQLPKDRFSAERLKGVDSTLKIQPAKLEDSAVYLCASSFRLGSYEQYFGPGTRLTVT.

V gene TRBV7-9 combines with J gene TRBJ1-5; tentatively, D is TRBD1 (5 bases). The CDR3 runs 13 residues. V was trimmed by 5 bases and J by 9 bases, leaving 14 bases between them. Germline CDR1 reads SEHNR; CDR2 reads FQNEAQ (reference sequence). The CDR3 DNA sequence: TGTGCCAGCAGCACCGGGTTCCAGGGGCCCCAGCATTTT. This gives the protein CASSTGFQGPQHF.

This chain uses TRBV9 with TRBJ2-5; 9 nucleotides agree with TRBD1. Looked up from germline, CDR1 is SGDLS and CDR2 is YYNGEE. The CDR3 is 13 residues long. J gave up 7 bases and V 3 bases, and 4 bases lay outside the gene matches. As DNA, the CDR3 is TGTGCCAGCAGCGAATCGGGACAGGGGACCCAGTACTTC. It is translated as CASSESGQGTQYF.

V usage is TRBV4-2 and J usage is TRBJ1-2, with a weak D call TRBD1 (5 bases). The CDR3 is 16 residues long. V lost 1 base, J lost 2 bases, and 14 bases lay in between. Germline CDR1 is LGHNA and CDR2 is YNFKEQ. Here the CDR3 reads CASSQGGGESNYGYTF. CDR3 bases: TGTGCCAGCAGCCAAGGGGGAGGGGAGTCCAACTATGGCTACACCTTC.

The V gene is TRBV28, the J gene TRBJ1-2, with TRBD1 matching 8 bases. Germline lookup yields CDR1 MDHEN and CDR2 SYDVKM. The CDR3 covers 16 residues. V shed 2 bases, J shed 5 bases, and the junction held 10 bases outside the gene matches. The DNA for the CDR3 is TGTGCCAGCAGTTTACGTTTGGTCAGGGGGCCTTATGGCTACACCTTC. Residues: CASSLRLVRGPYGYTF.

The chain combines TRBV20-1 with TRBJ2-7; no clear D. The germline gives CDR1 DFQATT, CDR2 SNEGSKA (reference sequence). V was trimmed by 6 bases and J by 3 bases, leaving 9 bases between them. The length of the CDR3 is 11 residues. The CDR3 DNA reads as TGCAGTGCACAGACCTTCTACGAGCAGTACTTC. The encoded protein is CSAQTFYEQYF.